Below, 5 T cell receptor beta chains from the same sample are listed, as sequenced in a study of cytomegalovirus exposure and HLA in healthy donors (dated by TCRdb to the late 2010s). Preparation of the library involved the immunoSEQ multiplex PCR assay. The multiplex PCR relied on a mix of 60 forward primers for TCR Vbeta segments and 13 reverse primers for TCR Jbeta segments. Imported from immuneACCESS, the table was reduced by TCRdb to in-frame sequences with V and J called. These copies leave out some clones; in studies compared against another copy, an unresolved V gene accounts for under half, and the cause of the remainder is not known. This sample's table carries approximately 140,000 clones. Around 1.6% of the sample is taken by the ten largest. The specimen was PBMCs. These receptors all stem from a woman aged 45-59 years in good health and CMV-seronegative.

This chain links TRBV5-1 with TRBJ2-1, with D maybe TRBD1 (8 bases). Germline V gene data show CDR1 as SGHRS and CDR2 as YFSETQ. The V gene lost 4 bases and the J gene lost 1 base, with 12 bases spanning the gap. The CDR3 is made up of 15 amino acids. CDR3 in amino acids: CASSAQGGSYNEQFF. Here the CDR3 DNA reads TGCGCCAGCAGCGCACAGGGGGGGTCCTACAATGAGCAGTTCTTC. The whole variable domain, remainder taken from reference TRBV5-1 and TRBJ2-1, is KAGVTQTPRYLIKTRGQQVTLSCSPISGHRSVSWYQQTPGQGLQFLFEYFSETQRNKGNFPGRFSGRQFSNSRSEMNVSTLELGDSALYLCASSAQGGSYNEQFFGPGTRLTVL.

This chain links TRBV6-1 with TRBJ2-3, with 12 positions matching TRBD2. This CDR3 is 19 amino acids long. J was trimmed by 0 bases and V by 3 bases; bases with no gene match: 10. Germline V gene sequence: CDR1 MNHNS, CDR2 SASEGT. CDR3: CASSDTTSGGPYSTDTQYF. The CDR3, as DNA: TGTGCCAGCAGTGACACGACTAGCGGGGGACCTTATAGCACAGATACGCAGTATTTT.

The chain carries TRBV19 and TRBJ2-2; a possible D gene is TRBD2 (6 bases). This CDR3 region has 14 residues. CDR1 is LNHDA and CDR2 is SQIVND in the germline V gene (reference sequence). V was cut by 6 bases and J by 7 bases, with 15 bases left in between. The CDR3 is CASRPAGRNGELFF. The CDR3 DNA reads as TGTGCCAGTAGGCCGGCAGGGAGGAACGGGGAGCTGTTTTTT.

The chain employs TRBV5-5 and TRBJ1-4; D might be TRBD1 (6 bases). With 4 bases removed from V and 4 bases from J, the gap between germline ends came to 11 bases. The CDR3 has 14 amino acids. From germline, CDR1 is SGHKS and CDR2 YYEKEE (reference sequence). The chain's CDR3 is CASSPRTDNEKLFF. In DNA form, the CDR3 reads TGTGCCAGCAGCCCAAGGACAGATAATGAAAAACTGTTTTTT.

The chain combines TRBV27 with TRBJ1-6, with D tentatively TRBD1 (6 bases). V lost 5 bases to trimming and J lost 5 bases, with 19 bases between them. The CDR3 extends over 17 amino acids. Germline CDR1 reads MNHEY; CDR2 reads SMNVEV (reference sequence). DNA for the CDR3: TGTGCCAGCAGTCCGAAACCACCGGGACAAGATAATTCACCCCTCCACTTT. Protein product: CASSPKPPGQDNSPLHF.